Included here is one TCR beta chain sequence, with context. The antigen is unknown. This specimen comes from a study of blood T cells in healthy people across ages. The overall study: Through template switching, about one barcoded beta molecule was captured per two T cells, as measured in model experiments. Points from the study as a whole: The study found more naive CD4+ cells and higher diversity in long-lived than aged donors.

There are 13 residues in the CDR3. Trimming pared 1 base from V and 6 bases from J, leaving 9 bases between. Next came a second PCR, run for roughly 6 to 11 cycles, which used a sample-barcoded 5' primer along with a J-beta primer mix. TCRdb re-called the 5' RACE reads with MiXCR, one entry per CDR3 protein. The repertoire has 700,000 or so distinct CDR3 sequences, 20% to 25% of them found once; the top ten carry 22%. This clonotype originated in a man aged 65 to 79 in good health. V and J are TRBV12-3 or TRBV12-4 and TRBJ2-5; D gene uncertain. Sequencing input: blood. The CDR3 sequence: CASSLERIQTQYF. The CDR3 nucleotides are TGTGCCAGCAGTTTAGAGAGGATACAGACCCAGTACTTC.